One and the same sample provided the 14 T cell receptor beta chains below, sequenced in a study of T cell changes during pregnancy in multiple sclerosis. Clones were read by immunoSEQ multiplex PCR, and TCRdb kept only the in-frame ones, dropping some. The profile shows around 21,000 clones, approximately 90% of them singletons. Source: CD8+ T cells from peripheral blood mononuclear cells, taken in the first trimester of pregnancy. These receptors all come from a female donor with multiple sclerosis, enrolled in a pregnancy study.

The chain employs TRBV2 and TRBJ2-3; 11 bases are shared with TRBD2. Germline V CDR1 and CDR2: SNHLY, FYNNEI. J lost 2 bases, V lost 3 bases, and 13 bases had no gene match. CDR3 length: 19 amino acids. The CDR3 reads CASSDSRTSGSLFTDTQYF. DNA of the CDR3: TGTGCCAGCAGTGATTCGAGAACTAGCGGGAGCCTATTCACAGATACGCAGTATTTT.

The DNA of the CDR3 is TGTGCCAGCAGCCAAGAGCCCCGGACAGTAAGTGAGCAGTACTTC. Encoded protein: CASSQEPRTVSEQYF. This chain links TRBV14 with TRBJ2-7; perhaps TRBD1 as D (6 bases). The germline CDR1 and CDR2 sequences are SGHDN and FVKESK. Trimming stripped 0 bases from V and 7 bases from J, with 16 bases between. CDR3 length: 15 residues.

Only a few counts were recorded for this clone. J is TRBJ1-5 and V is TRBV25-1, with unresolved D. The germline gives CDR1 MGHDK, CDR2 SYGVNS. The CDR3 length is 15 residues. V lost 1 base and J lost 0, with 7 bases in between. CDR3 sequence reads: CASSEFASSNQPQHF. In DNA, the CDR3 is TGTGCCAGCAGTGAATTCGCCAGTAGCAATCAGCCCCAGCATTTT.

The chain links TRBV27 to TRBJ2-7; 10 nucleotides agree with TRBD2. CDR1 and CDR2 from the germline V gene are MNHEY and SMNVEV (reference sequence). J lost 4 bases, V lost 0 bases, and 0 bases had no gene match. This CDR3 comprises 14 residues. In DNA, the CDR3 is TGTGCCAGCAGTTTATCGACTAGCGGGTACGAGCAGTACTTC. It yields the protein CASSLSTSGYEQYF.

This clone was seen more than once but under ten times. V and J are TRBV10-3 and TRBJ2-3; 10 nucleotides agree with TRBD2. The CDR3 extends over 16 amino acids. Germline trimming cut 2 bases from V and 5 bases from J; bases unmatched to any gene: 7. CDR1 ENHRY and CDR2 SYGVKD come from the germline V gene. CDR3 protein: CAISERGLAGVDTQYF. CDR3 DNA: TGTGCCATCAGTGAGCGGGGGCTAGCGGGAGTAGATACGCAGTATTTT.

This clone has only a few counts. This sequence joins TRBV11-3 and TRBJ2-7; 7 positions match TRBD1. The CDR3 consists of 14 residues. The germline V gene has CDR1 SGHNT and CDR2 YENEEA. V was clipped by 5 bases and J by 5 bases; unmatched bases: 9. The CDR3 nucleotides are TGTGCCAGCAGCCTAGCCGACAGGGCGGACGAGCAGTACTTC. It specifies CASSLADRADEQYF. The variable domain in full, with the rest retrieved from reference TRBV11-3 and TRBJ2-7, is EAGVVQSPRYKIIEKKQPVAFWCNPISGHNTLYWYLQNLGQGPELLIRYENEEAVDDSQLPKDRFSAERLKGVDSTLKIQPAELGDSAVYLCASSLADRADEQYFGPGTRLTVT.

This chain connects TRBV10-3 to TRBJ1-4, with TRBD1 identical over 11 bases. CDR3 length: 16 amino acids. Germline V gene sequence: CDR1 ENHRY, CDR2 SYGVKD. V dropped 8 bases and J dropped 10; count of bases not matched to a gene: 15. CDR3 DNA sequence: TGTGCCATCGACCGGGACAGGGGGTTTTTTTCCGGAAAACTGTTTTTT. It codes for CAIDRDRGFFSGKLFF.

The chain recombines TRBV7-6 with TRBJ2-2, with 11 bases aligning to TRBD2. Germline assignment: CDR1 SGHVS and CDR2 FNYEAQ. The V gene end was trimmed by 0 bases and the J gene end by 1 base; junction bases not matched to a gene: 4. This CDR3 spans 18 amino acids. CDR3 nucleotides: TGTGCCAGCAGCTTAGCGGGAGGACTAGCGGGGAACACCGGGGAGCTGTTTTTT. This translates into CASSLAGGLAGNTGELFF.

This chain connects TRBV7-9 to TRBJ1-1; 8 nucleotides line up with TRBD1. In germline, CDR1 is SEHNR, CDR2 FQNEAQ (reference sequence). The CDR3 totals 15 residues. The J segment lost 4 bases and the V segment lost 0 bases, leaving 4 bases of the junction unmatched. The CDR3 coding sequence is TGTGCCAGCAGCTTAGCAACAGGGGGGAGCACTGAAGCTTTCTTT. Encoded protein: CASSLATGGSTEAFF.

The J gene is TRBJ2-7, the V gene TRBV18, with D uncertain. Per germline, CDR1 KGHSH and CDR2 LQKENI. Trimming stripped 6 bases from V and 2 bases from J, with 20 bases between. The CDR3 runs to 16 residues. The CDR3 nucleotides are TGTGCCAGCTCCCCTCGTACCGCCAGTCCAACCTACGAGCAGTACTTC. Translation: CASSPRTASPTYEQYF.

The V and J genes are TRBV5-6 and TRBJ2-5; TRBD2 might be the D (5 bases). Gene TRBJ2-7 matches the end of the DNA better, so the J call may be wrong. Germline-derived CDR1 and CDR2 are SGHDT and YYEEEE. This CDR3 is built from 15 residues. The CDR3 reads CASSPRHSLGNEQYF. The CDR3 DNA is TGTGCCAGCAGCCCCAGACACAGCCTCGGGAACGAGCAGTACTTC.

The J gene is TRBJ2-1, the V gene TRBV4-1; 7 bases line up with TRBD2. The CDR3 has 16 amino acids. Germline V gives CDR1 MGHRA, CDR2 YSYEKL. V dropped 0 bases and J dropped 6; count of bases not matched to a gene: 8. CDR3 in DNA: TGCGCCAGCAGCCAAGAGGGGGGGACCCTCTTCAATGAGCAGTTCTTC. Translating it yields CASSQEGGTLFNEQFF.

In regard to this clone: A junction end diverges from the germline sequence, so it may reflect a read error. The V and J genes are TRBV7-7 and TRBJ2-1; D is perhaps TRBD1 (5 bases). CDR3 length equals 16 residues. CDR1 SSHAT and CDR2 FNYEAQ come from the germline V gene (reference sequence). CDR3 nucleotides: TGTGCTAGCAGCTTAAGGGCAGGGCCCTCCTACAATGAGCAGTTCTTC. Protein sequence: CASSLRAGPSYNEQFF.

This sequence joins TRBV7-9 and TRBJ1-1, with TRBD1 matching over 7 bases. The ends lost 0 bases at V and 4 bases at J; junction bases unmatched: 5. CDR3 size: 15 residues. The germline V gene has CDR1 SEHNR and CDR2 FQNEAQ (reference sequence). This CDR3 is CASSLAVGGITEAFF. CDR3 bases: TGTGCCAGCAGCTTAGCGGTAGGGGGCATCACTGAAGCTTTCTTT. The complete variable domain, with remaining parts taken from reference TRBV7-9 and TRBJ1-1, reads DTGVSQNPRHKITKRGQNVTFRCDPISEHNRLYWYRQTLGQGPEFLTYFQNEAQLEKSRLLSDRFSAERPKGSFSTLEIQRTEQGDSAMYLCASSLAVGGITEAFFGQGTRLTVV.